This TCR beta chain was identified in a study of OX40 agonist ivuxolimab in advanced cancers. Libraries were prepared by immunoSEQ multiplex PCR; TCRdb keeps only in-frame clonotypes and omits some of them. Here the sample spans tens of thousands of clones, approximately 92% being singletons. CDR1 is SGHRS, CDR2 YFSETQ, per germline. Trimming took off 0 bases at V and 4 bases at J, with 7 bases between the two ends. This CDR3 is built from 13 residues. The V and J genes are TRBV5-1 and TRBJ2-5, with no clear D. The TCR was taken from an adult with an advanced solid tumor such as melanoma, head and neck, liver or kidney cancer. Sample: CD4+ or CD8+ T cells sorted from blood, taken in a trial of the OX40 agonist ivuxolimab. CDR3 bases: TGCGCCAGCAGCTTGGGACGGAGAGAGACCCAGTACTTC. It encodes CASSLGRRETQYF.